Presented here are 10 T cell receptor beta chains from one specimen sequenced in a study of blood T cell repertoires in COVID-19. Profiled with immunoSEQ multiplex PCR; TCRdb holds only in-frame clones, not every one. The sample has approximately 210,000 clones; roughly 85% are singletons. The sequenced sample consisted of peripheral blood. The receptors stem from a man aged 25 to 40 who had recovered from COVID-19.

The rearrangement uses TRBV19 and TRBJ1-5; perhaps TRBD1 as D (5 bases). The CDR3 spans 13 residues. Trimming removed 3 bases from V and 5 bases from J, with 8 bases in between. Per germline, CDR1 LNHDA and CDR2 SQIVND (reference sequence). The CDR3 reads CASSMRGDQPQHF. DNA for the CDR3: TGTGCCAGTAGTATGCGGGGGGATCAGCCCCAGCATTTT.

This clone was recorded a few times. J is TRBJ1-1 and V is TRBV27; D possibly corresponds to TRBD1 (5 bases). Germline CDR1 and CDR2: MNHEY and SMNVEV (reference sequence). Trimming stripped 6 bases from V and 2 bases from J, with 13 bases between. The CDR3 sequence is 14 residues long. The CDR3 nucleotides are TGTGCCAGCAGGGAGAACGACAGAAACACTGAAGCTTTCTTT. Its protein product is CASRENDRNTEAFF.

A single count supports this clone. The gene calls are TRBV6-5 and TRBJ1-5; D is perhaps TRBD1 (6 bases). CDR3 size: 14 residues. Trimming removed 3 bases from V and 7 bases from J, with 13 bases in between. CDR1 is MNHEY and CDR2 is SVGAGI in the germline V gene. The CDR3 DNA is TGTGCCAGCAGTTATAAAAGGGGGAACCAGCCCCAGCATTTT. Translated, it gives CASSYKRGNQPQHF.

The rearrangement joins TRBV18 to TRBJ2-7; 7 positions match TRBD1. Germline V CDR1 and CDR2: KGHSH, LQKENI. The J segment lost 2 bases and the V segment lost 3 bases, leaving 10 bases of the junction unmatched. The CDR3 extends over 16 amino acids. The CDR3 sequence is CASSPQQGTSTYEQYF. Written as DNA, the CDR3 is TGTGCCAGCTCACCCCAACAGGGGACGTCAACCTACGAGCAGTACTTC. Filled out from reference TRBV18 and TRBJ2-7, the complete variable domain reads NAGVMQNPRHLVRRRGQEARLRCSPMKGHSHVYWYRQLPEEGLKFMVYLQKENIIDESGMPKERFSAEFPKEGPSILRIQQVVRGDSAAYFCASSPQQGTSTYEQYFGPGTRLTVT.

The J gene is TRBJ1-1, the V gene TRBV7-9, with no clear D. Trimming took off 1 base at V and 2 bases at J, with 8 bases between the two ends. Germline V lookup: CDR1 SEHNR, CDR2 FQNEAQ (reference sequence). The CDR3 covers 14 residues. Here the CDR3 reads CASSLEGSNTEAFF. In DNA form, the CDR3 reads TGTGCCAGCAGCTTAGAAGGGAGTAACACTGAAGCTTTCTTT.

The gene calls are TRBV19 and TRBJ1-5; 7 nucleotides match TRBD1. Germline values: CDR1 LNHDA, CDR2 SQIVND (reference sequence). The CDR3 loop spans 17 amino acids. J gave up 4 bases and V 1 base, and 10 bases lay outside the gene matches. CDR3 in amino acids: CASSIGGGPRENQPQHF. DNA for the CDR3: TGTGCCAGTAGTATAGGAGGGGGCCCCCGGGAAAATCAGCCCCAGCATTTT. The variable domain in full, completed from reference TRBV19 and TRBJ1-5, reads DGGITQSPKYLFRKEGQNVTLSCEQNLNHDAMYWYRQDPGQGLRLIYYSQIVNDFQKGDIAEGYSVSREKKESFPLTVTSAQKNPTAFYLCASSIGGGPRENQPQHFGDGTRLSIL.

This chain joins TRBV2 and TRBJ1-1; the match to TRBD1 covers 11 bases. Looked up from germline, CDR1 is SNHLY and CDR2 is FYNNEI. Germline trimming cut 8 bases from V and 7 bases from J; bases unmatched to any gene: 12. The CDR3 spans 15 residues. The CDR3 coding sequence is TGTGCCAGCCCCGTAGTGGACAGGGGGCTGGATGAAGCTTTCTTT. Its protein is CASPVVDRGLDEAFF.

The chain has TRBV19 and TRBJ2-7; TRBD1 matches 8 bases. V lost 7 bases to trimming and J lost 3 bases; unmatched junction nucleotides: 5. Germline loops: CDR1 LNHDA, CDR2 SQIVND (reference sequence). There are 13 residues in the CDR3. CDR3 coding DNA: TGTGCCAGTATAGGGACAGGCCTCTACGAGCAGTACTTC. Residues: CASIGTGLYEQYF.

The rearrangement links TRBV11-2 to TRBJ2-5, with TRBD1 as a possible D gene (5 bases). V lost 5 bases and J 13 bases, leaving 14 bases between the germline ends. The CDR3 spans 11 residues. The germline CDR1 and CDR2 sequences are SGHAT and FQNNGV. CDR3 loop: CASSIQTGRYF. The CDR3 bases are TGTGCCAGCAGCATCCAAACAGGAAGGTACTTC.

This sequence joins TRBV5-1 and TRBJ2-3, with 8 bases identical to TRBD2. The germline gives CDR1 SGHRS, CDR2 YFSETQ. The ends lost 4 bases at V and 6 bases at J; junction bases unmatched: 16. The CDR3 spans 17 residues. CDR3 nucleotides: TGCGCCAGCAGCCGCCCGTTCGGGGGGGCAGAAGCGGATACGCAGTATTTT. This encodes CASSRPFGGAEADTQYF.